This T cell receptor (beta chain) was obtained from a study of memory CD4+ T cells and cytomegalovirus serostatus. Single viable CD3+CD4+CD8-CD45RO+ cells were sorted as the memory CD4+ T cells. This clone counts as medium-sized (0.01 to 0.1%). J gave up 2 bases and V 0 bases, and 8 bases lay outside the gene matches. The CDR3 has 18 residues. Germline CDR1 is LGHNA and CDR2 is YNFKEQ. Assay used: immunoSEQ multiplex PCR; TCRdb lists only in-frame clones, some missing. The table has about 39,000 clones, 78% seen once. Sequencing was done on a sample of memory CD4+ T cells from blood. V gene TRBV4-2 combines with J gene TRBJ2-2, with 8 bases that match TRBD2. The TCR was taken from an adult in good health and CMV-seronegative. CDR3 in DNA: TGTGCCAGCAGCCAAGATCCAATAGCGGGGCTTAACACCGGGGAGCTGTTTTTT. This encodes CASSQDPIAGLNTGELFF.